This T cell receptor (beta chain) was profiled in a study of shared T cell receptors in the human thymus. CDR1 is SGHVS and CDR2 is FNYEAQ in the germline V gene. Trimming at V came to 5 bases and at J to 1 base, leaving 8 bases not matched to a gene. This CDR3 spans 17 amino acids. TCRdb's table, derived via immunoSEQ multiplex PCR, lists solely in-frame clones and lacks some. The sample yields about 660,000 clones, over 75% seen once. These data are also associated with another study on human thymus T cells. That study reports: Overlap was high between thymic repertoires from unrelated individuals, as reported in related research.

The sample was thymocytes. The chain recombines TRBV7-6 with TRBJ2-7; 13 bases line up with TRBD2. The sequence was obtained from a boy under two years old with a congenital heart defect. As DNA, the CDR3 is TGTGCCAGCAGCCTTCAGGGACTAGCGGGAAAGTCCTACGAGCAGTACTTC. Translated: CASSLQGLAGKSYEQYF.